Below, 30 T cell receptor beta chains from the same sample are listed, as sequenced in a study of cytomegalovirus exposure and HLA in healthy donors. The PCR used 60 Vbeta and 13 Jbeta primers. This table comes from immunoSEQ multiplex PCR, and its TCRdb copy is limited to in-frame clones, with some not included. The sample consists of some 150,000 clones, 80% to 90% of them appearing once. Sequencing was done on a sample of PBMCs. The source is a woman aged 45-65 years in good health and CMV-seronegative.

The V and J genes are TRBV5-4 and TRBJ2-7; 10 bases match TRBD1. Germline V gene data show CDR1 as SGHNT and CDR2 as YYREEE (reference sequence). J gave up 4 bases and V 2 bases, and 6 bases lay outside the gene matches. This CDR3 has 15 residues. The CDR3 reads CASSFRQGARYEQYF. The CDR3 bases are TGTGCCAGCAGCTTTCGACAGGGGGCCAGGTACGAGCAGTACTTC.

This clone was counted once. This sequence joins TRBV4-1 and TRBJ2-7, with D tentatively TRBD1 (6 bases). This CDR3 has 14 amino acids. Trimming removed 0 bases at V and 4 bases at J, with 10 bases between. Per the germline V gene, CDR1 is MGHRA and CDR2 is YSYEKL. The CDR3 coding sequence is TGCGCCAGCAGCCAAGATTGGCAGGGGTACGAGCAGTACTTC. Its translation: CASSQDWQGYEQYF.

V and J are TRBV7-8 and TRBJ1-4; TRBD1 matches 9 bases. V trimming: 4 bases; J trimming: 8 bases; junction bases outside the gene matches: 5. The length of the CDR3 is 14 residues. Germline-derived CDR1 and CDR2 are SGHVS and FQNEAQ. CDR3 in DNA: TGTGCCAGCAGCTCCCGGGACAGGGCCGAAAAACTGTTTTTT. It codes for CASSSRDRAEKLFF.

The rearrangement links TRBV29-1 to TRBJ2-5, with a possible D match to TRBD2 (6 bases). CDR1 SQVTM and CDR2 ANQGSEA come from the germline V gene. The length of the CDR3 is 14 residues. V dropped 4 bases and J dropped 0 bases, with 12 bases sitting between them. CDR3: CSVVGGKDQETQYF. The CDR3 DNA sequence: TGCAGCGTTGTAGGCGGGAAGGACCAAGAGACCCAGTACTTC.

This clone has just one count. This chain links TRBV2 with TRBJ2-2; 7 bases fit TRBD1. Germline V lookup: CDR1 SNHLY, CDR2 FYNNEI. CDR3 length equals 16 residues. The junction had 6 bases not matched to a gene; V was cut back by 1 base and J by 4 bases. The CDR3 DNA follows: TGTGCCAGCAGTGAAGTCTCAGGGGGTGGCACCGGGGAGCTGTTTTTT. Translation: CASSEVSGGGTGELFF.

This clone was seen once. The V and J genes are TRBV9 and TRBJ2-1; D is possibly TRBD1 (5 bases). In germline, CDR1 is SGDLS, CDR2 YYNGEE. With 2 bases removed from V and 1 base from J, the gap between germline ends came to 13 bases. The CDR3 covers 16 residues. The CDR3, as DNA: TGTGCCAGCAGCGTGACTGGGGCCCTTTCCTACAATGAGCAGTTCTTC. This encodes CASSVTGALSYNEQFF. The full variable domain, with the rest looked up from reference TRBV9 and TRBJ2-1, is DSGVTQTPKHLITATGQRVTLRCSPRSGDLSVYWYQQSLDQGLQFLIQYYNGEERAKGNILERFSAQQFPDLHSELNLSSLELGDSALYFCASSVTGALSYNEQFFGPGTRLTVL.

The CDR3 loop reads CACRVIMGAKLFF. Written as DNA, the CDR3 is TGTGCCTGTAGAGTTATTATGGGAGCAAAACTGTTTTTT. V is TRBV30 and J is TRBJ1-4; D is ambiguous. The CDR3 is 13 amino acids. V lost 6 bases, J lost 10 bases, and 18 bases lay in between. Germline CDR1 GTSNPN, CDR2 SVGIG (reference sequence).

V is TRBV11-2 and J is TRBJ1-4, with 7 bases fitting TRBD1. V was pared by 1 base and J by 4 bases, with 9 bases of the junction left unmatched. The CDR3 totals 17 residues. CDR1 is SGHAT and CDR2 is FQNNGV in the germline V gene. Here the CDR3 DNA reads TGTGCCAGCAGCTTAGGCTACAGGGGCCGCTTTAATGAAAAACTGTTTTTT. Its protein product is CASSLGYRGRFNEKLFF.

V gene TRBV6-5 combines with J gene TRBJ1-1; 12 bases align to TRBD1. Germline V CDR1 and CDR2: MNHEY, SVGAGI. The CDR3 consists of 15 residues. V lost 6 bases, J lost 3 bases, and 5 bases stayed unmatched. The CDR3 DNA reads TGTGCCAGCAGATCCGGGACAGGGGGCTACACTGAAGCTTTCTTT. As protein: CASRSGTGGYTEAFF.

This sequence joins TRBV30 and TRBJ2-7; 12 bases fit TRBD2. Per the germline V gene, CDR1 is GTSNPN and CDR2 is SVGIG (reference sequence). This CDR3 is 14 amino acids long. V was pared by 2 bases and J by 3 bases, with 2 bases of the junction left unmatched. The CDR3 region has the DNA TGTGCCTGGAGTCCGGGACTAGCGGGCTACGAGCAGTACTTC. Amino acids: CAWSPGLAGYEQYF. Together with reference TRBV30 and TRBJ2-7, the CDR3 gives the full variable domain: SQTIHQWPATLVQPVGSPLSLECTVEGTSNPNLYWYRQAAGRGLQLLFYSVGIGQISSEVPQNLSASRPQDRQFILSSKKLLLSDSGFYLCAWSPGLAGYEQYFGPGTRLTVT.

The chain combines TRBV19 with TRBJ2-7, with TRBD2 identical over 8 bases. CDR1 is LNHDA, CDR2 SQIVND, per germline (reference sequence). The CDR3 has 15 amino acids. V shed 3 bases and J 2 bases; nucleotides not matched to a gene: 6. DNA for the CDR3: TGTGCCAGTAGTATTTCCGGGACTAGAACCTACGAGCAGTACTTC. Its protein is CASSISGTRTYEQYF.

The J gene is TRBJ2-2, the V gene TRBV6-1, with TRBD1 matching over 7 bases. This CDR3 contains 14 residues. J lost 6 bases, V lost 4 bases, and 5 bases had no gene match. Germline CDR1 MNHNS, CDR2 SASEGT. CDR3 region: CASSGQGGAGELFF. CDR3 bases: TGTGCCAGCAGTGGACAGGGCGGCGCCGGGGAGCTGTTTTTT.

The chain couples TRBV4-1 to TRBJ2-2, with D possibly being TRBD1 (6 bases). This CDR3 region has 15 residues. Trimming removed 2 bases at V and 4 bases at J, with 11 bases between. CDR1 and CDR2 (germline): MGHRA, YSYEKL. The CDR3, as DNA: TGCGCCAGCAGCCAAATACAGGGTGGCACCGGGGAGCTGTTTTTT. It specifies CASSQIQGGTGELFF.

The chain uses TRBV6-1 and TRBJ2-7, with 12 bases lining up with TRBD1. This CDR3 has 14 amino acids. CDR1 MNHNS and CDR2 SASEGT come from the germline V gene. V was clipped by 6 bases and J by 1 base; unmatched bases: 1. The CDR3 DNA reads as TGTGCCAGCAGGGGACAGGGGGCGTCCTACGAGCAGTACTTC. Its translation is CASRGQGASYEQYF.

This clone was picked up a small number of times. The rearrangement uses TRBV19 and TRBJ2-3; 7 nucleotides align to TRBD2. The CDR3 contains 15 residues. In germline, CDR1 is LNHDA, CDR2 SQIVND (reference sequence). Trimming at V came to 1 base and at J to 4 bases, leaving 5 bases not matched to a gene. The CDR3 DNA follows: TGTGCCAGTAGTATAGGGGACTACCGCCCAGATACGCAGTATTTT. This translates into CASSIGDYRPDTQYF.

The V call is TRBV5-1, the J call TRBJ1-2; TRBD1 agrees at 10 bases. The CDR3 runs to 14 residues. Trimming took 5 bases from V and 7 from J; bases not matched to a gene: 8. Germline assignment: CDR1 SGHRS and CDR2 YFSETQ. The CDR3 reads CASRPGQGTGGYTF. In nucleotides, the CDR3 is TGCGCCAGCAGGCCGGGACAGGGGACGGGTGGCTACACCTTC.

The chain combines TRBV2 with TRBJ2-1, with 12 bases identical to TRBD2. V was clipped by 6 bases and J by 9 bases; unmatched bases: 6. The CDR3 is 14 residues long. Per germline, CDR1 SNHLY and CDR2 FYNNEI. The DNA of the CDR3 is TGTGCCAGCAGGCTAGCGGGGGGGCCGAGTGAGCAGTTCTTC. Translated, it gives CASRLAGGPSEQFF.

This clone was detected only a few times. V and J are TRBV7-2 and TRBJ2-5; 10 nucleotides line up with TRBD2. CDR1 is SGHTA and CDR2 is FQGNSA in the germline V gene. The CDR3 has 17 residues. Losses at the gene ends were 1 base for V and 7 bases for J; bases not matched to a gene: 12. As DNA, the CDR3 is TGTGCCAGCAGCTTAGAGGGAAGCGGGGGGGCCGGCGGGACCCAGTACTTC. Protein sequence: CASSLEGSGGAGGTQYF. Complete variable domain (other parts from reference TRBV7-2 and TRBJ2-5): GAGVSQSPSNKVTEKGKDVELRCDPISGHTALYWYRQSLGQGLEFLIYFQGNSAPDKSGLPSDRFSAERTGGSVSTLTIQRTQQEDSAVYLCASSLEGSGGAGGTQYFGPGTRLLVL.

The chain couples TRBV7-3 to TRBJ2-5; D gene uncertain. Judging by the DNA end, TRBJ2-7 fits better; the J call may be wrong. The germline V gene encodes CDR1 SGHTA and CDR2 FQGTGA. This CDR3 has 13 amino acids. CDR3 sequence: CASSVDTAYEQYF. The CDR3 bases are TGTGCCAGCAGCGTAGACACCGCCTACGAGCAGTACTTC.

The genes are TRBV29-1 and TRBJ2-3, with 8 positions matching TRBD2. This CDR3 has 16 amino acids. Trimming removed 1 base from V and 0 bases from J; junction bases left unmatched: 6. The V gene's germline CDR1 is SQVTM and CDR2 ANQGSEA. In DNA form, the CDR3 reads TGCAGCGTTGAAGTATCTAGCGGGCGAAGCACAGATACGCAGTATTTT. Translation gives CSVEVSSGRSTDTQYF.

The rearrangement links TRBV19 to TRBJ2-6; D uncertain. Trimming cost V 5 bases and J 4 bases, with 12 bases left between them. The CDR3 is made up of 15 amino acids. CDR1 LNHDA and CDR2 SQIVND come from the germline V gene (reference sequence). The CDR3 reads CASSQVSTGANVLTF. The CDR3 bases are TGTGCCAGTAGTCAGGTCTCTACGGGGGCCAACGTCCTGACTTTC.

V usage is TRBV6-5 and J usage is TRBJ2-3, with 11 bases identical to TRBD2. Germline CDR1 MNHEY, CDR2 SVGAGI. V trimming: 4 bases; J trimming: 4 bases; junction bases outside the gene matches: 7. The CDR3 is 16 amino acids. CDR3: CASSSLAGEGSDTQYF. The CDR3 DNA follows: TGTGCCAGCAGTTCACTAGCGGGGGAGGGTTCAGATACGCAGTATTTT.

This chain connects TRBV7-6 to TRBJ1-5; D is unclear. Trimming pared 1 base from V and 3 bases from J, leaving 10 bases between. Germline V CDR1 and CDR2: SGHVS, FNYEAQ. The CDR3 spans 15 residues. The CDR3 sequence: CASSLVDYPNQPQHF. DNA of the CDR3: TGTGCCAGCAGCTTAGTAGACTACCCCAATCAGCCCCAGCATTTT.

For this clone: Since a much larger clone is just one base distant, this may be a read error. The chain couples TRBV9 to TRBJ2-7; 10 nucleotides match TRBD1. This CDR3 contains 13 residues. The V gene's germline CDR1 is SGDLS and CDR2 YYNGEE. After removal of 4 bases from V and 5 bases from J, the junction contained 3 bases not matched to a gene. The chain's CDR3 is CASSPGTGDEQYF. The CDR3 region has the DNA TGTGCCAGCAGCCCCGGGACAGGGGACGAGCAGTACTTC.

This chain uses TRBV6-5 with TRBJ2-7, with TRBD1 matching 8 bases. After removal of 2 bases from V and 3 bases from J, the junction contained 0 bases not matched to a gene. CDR3 length: 13 residues. Germline CDR1 reads MNHEY; CDR2 reads SVGAGI. The CDR3, as DNA: TGTGCCAGCAGTTACGACAGGGGCTACGAGCAGTACTTC. Translation gives CASSYDRGYEQYF.

This clone was picked up one time. The CDR3 here is CASSRSGGWTGELFF. CDR3 nucleotides: TGTGCCAGCAGCCGAAGCGGGGGATGGACCGGGGAGCTGTTTTTT. This rearrangement joins TRBV9 to TRBJ2-2, with 8 positions matching TRBD2. After removal of 4 bases from V and 5 bases from J, the junction contained 7 bases not matched to a gene. The germline V gene has CDR1 SGDLS and CDR2 YYNGEE. This CDR3 has 15 amino acids.

This clone appeared a few times. The chain joins TRBV27 to TRBJ1-2; D perhaps matches TRBD1 (6 bases). Germline CDR1 reads MNHEY; CDR2 reads SMNVEV (reference sequence). CDR3 length: 14 residues. V was clipped by 4 bases and J by 4 bases, with 13 bases between them. The CDR3 spells CASSSRGWSYGYTF. The CDR3 nucleotides read TGTGCCAGCAGTTCCAGGGGCTGGAGCTATGGCTACACCTTC.

The rearrangement uses TRBV28 and TRBJ1-1; TRBD1 agrees at 10 bases. The CDR3 length is 15 residues. Germline CDR1 is MDHEN and CDR2 is SYDVKM. J gave up 3 bases and V 5 bases, and 6 bases lay outside the gene matches. In DNA, the CDR3 is TGTGCCAGCAGTGGCCCGACAGGGGGCCACACTGAAGCTTTCTTT. It encodes CASSGPTGGHTEAFF.

J is TRBJ2-6 and V is TRBV27; TRBD1 is a possible D gene (6 bases). CDR3 length equals 15 residues. Trimming cost V 6 bases and J 4 bases, with 13 bases left between them. Germline CDR1 is MNHEY and CDR2 is SMNVEV (reference sequence). CDR3 coding DNA: TGTGCCAGCAGAGTTACAGGGTACGGGGCCAACGTCCTGACTTTC. As protein: CASRVTGYGANVLTF.

The chain uses TRBV6-4 and TRBJ2-5; weak D call: TRBD2 (5 bases). CDR3 length equals 15 residues. The germline V and J ends were trimmed by 6 bases and 0 bases, with 14 bases remaining between them. CDR1 is MRHNA, CDR2 SNTAGT, per germline. The CDR3 spells CASSPGLTNQETQYF. CDR3 nucleotide sequence: TGTGCCAGCAGCCCTGGACTTACCAACCAAGAGACCCAGTACTTC.